This T cell receptor beta chain was found in a study of blood T cells in healthy people across ages. V gave up 5 bases and J gave up 9 bases; unmatched junction bases: 10. This CDR3 comprises 14 residues. The germline V gene encodes CDR1 MNHEY and CDR2 SMNVEV (reference sequence). Then a second PCR, running roughly 7 to 11 cycles, was carried out with a sample-barcoded 5' primer and a J-beta primer mix. Every cDNA was tagged by a template-switch adaptor with 12 random nucleotides. MiXCR, run by TCRdb on the 5' RACE reads, gives a single entry per CDR3 protein. The repertoire has hundreds of thousands of distinct CDR3 sequences, 25% to 30% of them found once; the top ten carry around 2.9%. Separately, the same data were catalogued under a study of T cells of mothers and their children.

The sequence came from a boy aged 5-17 years in good health. The rearrangement links TRBV27 to TRBJ2-1; 7 bases map to TRBD2. The specimen was blood. The CDR3 coding sequence is TGTGCCAGCAGTCCCTTTGGCGGGGGTGGTGAGCAGTTCTTC. This encodes CASSPFGGGGEQFF.